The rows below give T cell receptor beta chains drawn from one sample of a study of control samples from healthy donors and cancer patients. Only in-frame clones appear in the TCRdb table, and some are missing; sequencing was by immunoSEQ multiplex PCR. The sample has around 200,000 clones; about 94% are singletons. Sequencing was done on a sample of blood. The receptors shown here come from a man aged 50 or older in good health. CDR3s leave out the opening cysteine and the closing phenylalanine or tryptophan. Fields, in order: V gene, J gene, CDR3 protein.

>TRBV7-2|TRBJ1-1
ASSLGGGGSEAF
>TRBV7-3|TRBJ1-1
ASSFGGDTEAF
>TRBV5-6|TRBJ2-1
ASSLRSLLWTYNEQF
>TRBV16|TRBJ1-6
ASSQSWGNSPLH
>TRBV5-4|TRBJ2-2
ASSTSGTRSTGELF
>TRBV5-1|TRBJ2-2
ASSGTVNTGELF
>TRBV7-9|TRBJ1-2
ASSLEQGPYGYT
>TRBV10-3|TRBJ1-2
AISESRGPRGFYGYT
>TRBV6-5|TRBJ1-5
ASKTGIAVSPQH
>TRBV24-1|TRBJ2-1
ATSRGNEQF
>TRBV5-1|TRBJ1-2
ASSSTGGPYGYT
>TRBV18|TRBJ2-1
ASSPIGQDNEQF
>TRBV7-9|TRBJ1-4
ASSGIRGATNEKLF
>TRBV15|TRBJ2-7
ATSRDEQGAGEQY
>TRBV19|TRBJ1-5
ASSILVMAHNQPQH
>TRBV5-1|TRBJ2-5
ASSWGLASYQETQY
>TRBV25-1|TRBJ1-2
ASSDPDRGLRGYT
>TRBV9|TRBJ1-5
ASKLLGTAELNQPQH
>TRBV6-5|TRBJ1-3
ASSYSVSGNTIY
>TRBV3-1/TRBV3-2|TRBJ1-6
ASSPTGDWGSPLH
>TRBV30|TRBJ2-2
AWGGPDFTAGELF
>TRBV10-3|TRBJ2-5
AISERGSQETQY
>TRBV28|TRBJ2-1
ASAGMVEQF
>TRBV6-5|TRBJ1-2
ASRTGGYGYT
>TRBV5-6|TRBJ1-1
ASSVGWGGTEAF
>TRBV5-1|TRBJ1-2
ASSLDNDYGYT
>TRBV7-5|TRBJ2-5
VRSLGPQGMETQY
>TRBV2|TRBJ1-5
ATGDSHLSNQPQH
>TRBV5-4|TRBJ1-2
ASSPGTGYSYGYT
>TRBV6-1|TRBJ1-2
ASSERPGYDYT
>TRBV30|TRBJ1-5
AWSRGASGQPQH
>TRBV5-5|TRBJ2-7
ASSRNSGFPYEQY
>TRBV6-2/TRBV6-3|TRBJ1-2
ASSYPTQGYGYT
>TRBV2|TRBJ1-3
ASSEDWRGSGNTIY
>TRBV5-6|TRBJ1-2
ASSLGQSYYGYT